The subject of this entry is one T cell receptor beta chain. Its specificity is not known. This sample was included in a study of T cell repertoires in cytomegalovirus infection. Study-wide background: Indicated by public TCR beta signatures were CMV infection and matching HLA type. Study-level points and caveats: Ex vivo, HLA-C-restricted CMV-specific TCR beta clonotypes prevailed over the rest of the response. Frequencies of public TCR beta families were cumulated, and this identified carriers of CMV plus the relevant HLA.

Germline CDR1 and CDR2: KGHSH and LQKENI. The CDR3 contains 14 residues. V was pared by 6 bases and J by 11 bases, with 10 bases of the junction left unmatched. TCRdb ran MiXCR on the reads and lists one entry per CDR3 protein. The sample includes some 440,000 distinct CDR3 sequences, approximately 31% of them seen just once. The chain recombines TRBV18 with TRBJ1-6; 7 bases are shared with TRBD1. Sample: PBMCs. The receptor was derived from a human donor in good health (CMV status not recorded). Some clones in this sample may be carry-over from other donors' samples. The CDR3 loop reads CASSTAGGGTPLHF. The DNA for the CDR3 is TGTGCCAGCTCTACCGCAGGGGGAGGGACACCCCTCCACTTT.